This T cell receptor beta chain was captured in a study of blood T cell repertoires in COVID-19. As for the study in general: Sources were T cells, B-cell-depleted T cells, or PBMCs; the material itself was cDNA or gDNA.

CDR1 SGHVS and CDR2 FQNEAQ come from the germline V gene. The CDR3 runs to 16 residues. Trimming removed 1 base from V and 6 bases from J; junction bases left unmatched: 11. Symptom resolution, clearance, or two negative PCRs marked the recovered donors of Cohort 3. Per the original data handling: Estimation of nucleated cell counts relied on the amplification of reference gene primers. Data came from immunoSEQ multiplex PCR; TCRdb stores just in-frame clones and leaves some out. V, J and clone size derive from that table, while D and trimming were established from the DNA sequence. Of about 250,000 clones in the sample, 85% to 90% were seen once.

Source material: PBMCs or T cells enriched from blood (not recorded which). The clonotype comes from a man between 40 and 49 years old who had recovered from COVID-19. This chain uses TRBV7-8 with TRBJ1-2; 7 bases are shared with TRBD1. The CDR3 reads CASSLGPRTGRNGYTF. In DNA, the CDR3 is TGTGCCAGCAGCTTAGGTCCGAGGACAGGAAGGAATGGCTACACCTTC.